The 8 T cell receptor beta chains below were found in one sample sequenced in a study of cytomegalovirus exposure and HLA in healthy donors. Primers: 60 Vbeta forward and 13 Jbeta reverse. Assay used: immunoSEQ multiplex PCR; TCRdb lists only in-frame clones, some missing. Of about 230,000 clones listed, approximately 87% are singletons. Input material: PBMCs. These receptors were collected from a human donor in good health.

The chain carries TRBV29-1 and TRBJ2-7; 11 nucleotides match TRBD1. This CDR3 spans 14 amino acids. J gave up 2 bases and V 5 bases, and 5 bases lay outside the gene matches. Germline V CDR1 and CDR2: SQVTM, ANQGSEA. The CDR3 bases are TGCAGCGTTTCCGGGACAGGGGGTACCTACGAGCAGTACTTC. Its translation: CSVSGTGGTYEQYF.

This clone was observed a single time. The chain recombines TRBV5-4 with TRBJ2-7; possibly TRBD2 for D (5 bases). CDR1 and CDR2 from the germline V gene are SGHNT and YYREEE (reference sequence). This CDR3 region has 15 residues. V gave up 0 bases and J gave up 3 bases, with 13 bases separating them. The CDR3 nucleotides are TGTGCCAGCAGCTTGGCCGCCGACTACCTCTACGAGCAGTACTTC. It specifies CASSLAADYLYEQYF.

The chain has TRBV11-1 and TRBJ2-1; TRBD2 matches 8 bases. Germline V CDR1 and CDR2: SGHAT, FQDESV (reference sequence). Trimming at V came to 3 bases and at J to 6 bases, leaving 7 bases not matched to a gene. CDR3 size: 15 residues. In DNA, the CDR3 is TGTGCCAGCAGCTTTTTTTCGAGCGGGGGCAATGAGCAGTTCTTC. It yields the protein CASSFFSSGGNEQFF.

This clone was counted only a few times. This rearrangement joins TRBV2 to TRBJ2-1; TRBD2 matches 9 bases. Unmatched junction bases numbered 5, after V lost 7 bases and J lost 7 bases. This CDR3 is built from 13 residues. The germline CDR1 and CDR2 sequences are SNHLY and FYNNEI. The CDR3, as DNA: TGTGCCAGCACCCCGGCGGGGGGGAATGAGCAGTTCTTC. Amino acid sequence: CASTPAGGNEQFF.

The chain links TRBV27 to TRBJ1-1; 8 bases fit TRBD1. The CDR3 has 15 residues. Losses at the gene ends were 1 base for V and 2 bases for J; bases not matched to a gene: 3. Per the germline V gene, CDR1 is MNHEY and CDR2 is SMNVEV (reference sequence). The CDR3, as DNA: TGTGCCAGCAGTTTATTCGGGACAGGTAACACTGAAGCTTTCTTT. Protein: CASSLFGTGNTEAFF.

The chain joins TRBV28 to TRBJ2-1; maybe TRBD1 (6 bases). The germline V gene encodes CDR1 MDHEN and CDR2 SYDVKM. Trimming cost V 1 base and J 9 bases, with 19 bases left between them. The CDR3 runs 16 residues. For the CDR3, the DNA is TGTGCCAGCAGTTTATCAGTGTTTGACAGGTTAAGTGAGCAGTTCTTC. It yields the protein CASSLSVFDRLSEQFF.

This chain joins TRBV7-9 and TRBJ2-1; the match to TRBD2 covers 7 bases. The trim removed 3 bases at V and 2 bases at J, leaving 4 bases unmatched. The CDR3 spans 15 residues. The germline V gene has CDR1 SEHNR and CDR2 FQNEAQ (reference sequence). CDR3 residues: CASSFRLAAYNEQFF. The CDR3 DNA reads as TGTGCCAGCAGCTTTCGACTAGCTGCCTACAATGAGCAGTTCTTC.

V is TRBV7-8 and J is TRBJ1-2; D call uncertain. The length of the CDR3 is 17 residues. With 2 bases removed from V and 0 bases from J, the gap between germline ends came to 16 bases. The germline CDR1 and CDR2 sequences are SGHVS and FQNEAQ. In nucleotides, the CDR3 is TGTGCCAGCAGCTTACTAGGCTCGGGGAAGGCTAACTATGGCTACACCTTC. Translation gives CASSLLGSGKANYGYTF.